The 14 T cell receptor beta chains below come from one sample, sequenced in a study of CD8 T cells in Susac syndrome. Random hexamers were used to reverse transcribe an amount of about 0.45 to 1 ug RNA. TCRdb independently ran MiXCR on the immunoSEQ multiplex PCR reads; one entry per CDR3 protein. The sample records about 120,000 distinct CDR3 sequences, roughly 94% being singletons. Sequenced material: CD8+ T cells from PBMCs. These receptors all stem from a human donor with Susac syndrome.

The V and J genes are TRBV11-3 and TRBJ1-2; D unresolved. Germline CDR1 reads SGHNT; CDR2 reads YENEEA. Trimming removed 6 bases from V and 8 bases from J, with 13 bases in between. The CDR3 totals 12 residues. The DNA for the CDR3 is TGTGCCAGCAGTGACCCGGCGGAGGGCTACACCTTC. Translated, it gives CASSDPAEGYTF.

J is TRBJ2-5 and V is TRBV7-9; 7 nucleotides match TRBD1. V was clipped by 5 bases and J by 3 bases; unmatched bases: 9. The CDR3 covers 15 residues. Per germline, CDR1 SEHNR and CDR2 FQNEAQ (reference sequence). The CDR3 reads CASSATGTEKETQYF. DNA of the CDR3: TGTGCCAGCAGCGCCACCGGGACAGAGAAAGAGACCCAGTACTTC. The full variable domain, completed using reference TRBV7-9 and TRBJ2-5, is DTGVSQNPRHKITKRGQNVTFRCDPISEHNRLYWYRQTLGQGPEFLTYFQNEAQLEKSRLLSDRFSAERPKGSFSTLEIQRTEQGDSAMYLCASSATGTEKETQYFGPGTRLLVL.

The chain employs TRBV29-1 and TRBJ1-2; D gene ambiguous. Germline V gene lookup returns CDR1 SQVTM and CDR2 ANQGSEA. The CDR3 totals 11 residues. Trimming pared 0 bases from V and 8 bases from J, leaving 7 bases between. CDR3: CSVEDGPGYTF. The DNA for the CDR3 is TGCAGCGTTGAAGACGGGCCGGGCTACACCTTC.

This chain joins TRBV6-2 or TRBV6-3 and TRBJ2-5, with 9 bases aligning to TRBD2. Per germline, CDR1 MNHEY and CDR2 SVGEGT. Unmatched junction bases numbered 7, after V lost 6 bases and J lost 5 bases. The CDR3 runs 14 residues. CDR3: CASSRSGGWETQYF. The DNA of the CDR3 is TGTGCCAGCAGCAGAAGCGGGGGGTGGGAGACCCAGTACTTC.

V usage is TRBV4-1 and J usage is TRBJ2-7, with unresolved D. V gave up 1 base and J gave up 2 bases, with 9 bases separating them. Germline CDR1 and CDR2: MGHRA and YSYEKL. The CDR3 runs to 14 residues. CDR3 region: CASSQVLAAYEQYF. CDR3 sequence (DNA): TGCGCCAGCAGCCAAGTTCTGGCAGCCTACGAGCAGTACTTC.

V and J are TRBV29-1 and TRBJ1-1; no firm D call. This CDR3 is 13 amino acids long. V lost 5 bases and J 3 bases, leaving 13 bases between the germline ends. CDR1 is SQVTM, CDR2 ANQGSEA, per germline. The CDR3 loop is CSVFLGLDTEAFF. The DNA of the CDR3 is TGCAGCGTTTTCCTGGGCTTGGACACTGAAGCTTTCTTT.

The CDR3 nucleotides read TGTGCCAGCAGCGCAACGGGGAGAGCACAAGAGACCCAGTACTTC. It codes for CASSATGRAQETQYF. The genes are TRBV9 and TRBJ2-5, with TRBD2 as a possible D gene (5 bases). Trimming shortened V by 3 bases and J by 2 bases, and 14 bases separated the two germline ends. Germline CDR1 and CDR2: SGDLS and YYNGEE. This CDR3 is built from 15 residues.

The rearrangement links TRBV24-1 to TRBJ2-5, with 9 bases aligning to TRBD1. Germline assignment: CDR1 KGHDR and CDR2 SFDVKD. This CDR3 contains 16 residues. J lost 3 bases, V lost 4 bases, and 8 bases had no gene match. CDR3 in DNA: TGTGCCACCAGTGACCCACAGGGGGCGGAAGAAGAGACCCAGTACTTC. It codes for CATSDPQGAEEETQYF.

The chain carries TRBV5-4 and TRBJ2-1; D is unresolved. The CDR3 contains 12 residues. V lost 5 bases, J lost 9 bases, and 12 bases lay in between. Germline loops: CDR1 SGHNT, CDR2 YYREEE (reference sequence). The CDR3 sequence is CASRLITGEQFF. CDR3 sequence (DNA): TGTGCCAGCAGACTTATCACTGGTGAGCAGTTCTTC.

The chain joins TRBV27 to TRBJ1-4; D is unresolved. With 6 bases removed from V and 7 bases from J, the gap between germline ends came to 9 bases. The CDR3 has 12 residues. Germline CDR1 MNHEY, CDR2 SMNVEV (reference sequence). The CDR3: CASRRNSEKLFF. In DNA form, the CDR3 reads TGTGCCAGCAGGCGGAACAGTGAAAAACTGTTTTTT. Full variable domain (outside the CDR3, taken from reference TRBV27 and TRBJ1-4): EAQVTQNPRYLITVTGKKLTVTCSQNMNHEYMSWYRQDPGLGLRQIYYSMNVEVTDKGDVPEGYKVSRKEKRNFPLILESPSPNQTSLYFCASRRNSEKLFFGSGTQLSVL.

This chain joins TRBV30 and TRBJ1-2, with D perhaps TRBD1 (6 bases). Per the germline V gene, CDR1 is GTSNPN and CDR2 is SVGIG (reference sequence). This CDR3 has 15 residues. V lost 4 bases and J lost 0, with 15 bases in between. The chain's CDR3 is CAWITGGFPNYGYTF. DNA for the CDR3: TGTGCCTGGATTACGGGGGGCTTCCCTAACTATGGCTACACCTTC.

The V call is TRBV21-1, the J call TRBJ1-5. TRBV21-1 counts as a pseudogene. The CDR3 covers 16 residues. The CDR3 here is CASSKEGVFGNQPQHF. The DNA of the CDR3 is TGTGCCAGCAGCAAAGAAGGCGTGTTTGGCAATCAGCCCCAGCATTTT.

The V gene is TRBV3-1, the J gene TRBJ1-6; weak D call: TRBD1 (5 bases). Trimming left V 7 bases short and J 9 bases short, with 16 bases between. The CDR3 is 14 amino acids. Germline V gene sequence: CDR1 LGHDT, CDR2 YNNKEL (reference sequence). CDR3 sequence reads: CASTPRPGVSPLHF. DNA of the CDR3: TGTGCCAGCACCCCGAGACCGGGGGTTTCACCCCTCCACTTT.

This chain's CDR3 is CSAPDRVSYEQYF. As DNA, the CDR3 is TGCAGTGCCCCGGACAGGGTCTCCTACGAGCAGTACTTC. The chain employs TRBV20-1 and TRBJ2-7; 8 bases are shared with TRBD1. There are 13 residues in the CDR3. J was trimmed by 0 bases and V by 6 bases; bases with no gene match: 4. Germline assignment: CDR1 DFQATT and CDR2 SNEGSKA (reference sequence).